A single sample is the source of the 22 T cell receptor beta chains below, sequenced in a study of T cell responses to AZD1222 COVID-19 vaccine. Using immunoSEQ multiplex PCR, the repertoire was profiled, and TCRdb retains in-frame clones only, with some absent. Among about 120,000 clones listed, 85% to 95% were seen once. Sequencing was performed on peripheral blood, taken on day 0 of AZD1222 vaccination. The receptors were gathered from an adult in good health.

V and J are TRBV27 and TRBJ2-3; D assignment may be TRBD1 or TRBD2 (6 bases each). Germline V gives CDR1 MNHEY, CDR2 SMNVEV (reference sequence). The CDR3 totals 16 residues. With 2 bases removed from V and 3 bases from J, the gap between germline ends came to 15 bases. This CDR3 reads CASSLGPGATTDTQYF. The CDR3 bases are TGTGCCAGCAGTTTAGGGCCGGGGGCGACGACAGATACGCAGTATTTT.

The chain recombines TRBV7-9 with TRBJ2-1, with TRBD2 matching 7 bases. J gave up 8 bases and V 5 bases, and 9 bases lay outside the gene matches. This CDR3 is built from 14 residues. Germline values: CDR1 SEHNR, CDR2 FQNEAQ (reference sequence). CDR3: CASSPGGIQYEQFF. CDR3 sequence (DNA): TGTGCCAGCAGCCCGGGAGGAATCCAATATGAGCAGTTCTTC.

V is TRBV4-2 and J is TRBJ2-3; TRBD2 matches at 8 bases. Germline V gene lookup returns CDR1 LGHNA and CDR2 YNFKEQ. Trimming cost V 0 bases and J 3 bases; bases outside gene matches: 5. This CDR3 is 16 amino acids long. The CDR3 reads CASSQDLGGRTDTQYF. As DNA, the CDR3 is TGTGCCAGCAGCCAAGATTTGGGCGGGAGGACAGATACGCAGTATTTT.

This chain connects TRBV28 to TRBJ1-2; TRBD1 matches at 7 bases. After removal of 8 bases from V and 4 bases from J, the junction contained 10 bases not matched to a gene. CDR3 size: 14 residues. CDR1 MDHEN and CDR2 SYDVKM come from the germline V gene. In DNA form, the CDR3 reads TGTGCCAGCTCGACAGGGCAACCGCTCTATGGCTACACCTTC. Protein sequence: CASSTGQPLYGYTF.

The V call is TRBV27, the J call TRBJ1-2, with D tentatively TRBD1 (5 bases). V was pared by 8 bases and J by 3 bases, with 19 bases between. Looked up from germline, CDR1 is MNHEY and CDR2 is SMNVEV (reference sequence). The CDR3 has 15 amino acids. The chain's CDR3 is CASLPRAGRDYGYTF. CDR3 nucleotides: TGTGCCAGCCTCCCCCGGGCAGGGAGGGACTATGGCTACACCTTC.

This clone has only one observation. The chain recombines TRBV19 with TRBJ1-2, with TRBD1 identical over 7 bases. In germline, CDR1 is LNHDA, CDR2 SQIVND (reference sequence). V dropped 6 bases and J dropped 2; count of bases not matched to a gene: 6. The CDR3 consists of 14 residues. The CDR3 DNA reads TGTGCCAGTAGCCATTTGACAGGGAACTATGGCTACACCTTC. Translating it yields CASSHLTGNYGYTF.

The chain has TRBV5-1 and TRBJ2-1; 9 nucleotides match TRBD1. CDR1 is SGHRS, CDR2 YFSETQ, per germline. The ends lost 0 bases at V and 7 bases at J; junction bases unmatched: 5. The CDR3 spans 15 residues. CDR3 residues: CASSLGQGVRNEQFF. The CDR3 nucleotides are TGCGCCAGCAGCTTGGGACAGGGGGTGAGGAATGAGCAGTTCTTC.

This clone occurred once. V gene TRBV5-6 combines with J gene TRBJ2-2; D perhaps matches TRBD2 (6 bases). The CDR3 runs 15 residues. CDR1 is SGHDT and CDR2 is YYEEEE in the germline V gene. V lost 5 bases and J 0 bases, leaving 11 bases between the germline ends. The CDR3 here is CASSPPGANTGELFF. CDR3 sequence (DNA): TGTGCCAGCAGTCCACCGGGAGCGAACACCGGGGAGCTGTTTTTT. The whole variable domain, remainder taken from reference TRBV5-6 and TRBJ2-2, is DAGVTQSPTHLIKTRGQQVTLRCSPKSGHDTVSWYQQALGQGPQFIFQYYEEEERQRGNFPDRFSGHQFPNYSSELNVNALLLGDSALYLCASSPPGANTGELFFGEGSRLTVL.

V and J are TRBV6-6 and TRBJ2-1; maybe TRBD1 (6 bases). Between the trimmed V and J ends, which lost 5 bases and 2 bases, there was a span of 13 bases. CDR1 is MNHNY, CDR2 SVGAGI, per germline (reference sequence). This CDR3 has 15 amino acids. For the CDR3, the DNA is TGTGCCAGCAGTCTGACCAGGGGACCCTACAATGAGCAGTTCTTC. Translation: CASSLTRGPYNEQFF.

This clone was seen just once. Written as DNA, the CDR3 is TGTGCCAGCACCATAGGAGGGCCGGGCACCGGGGAGCTGTTTTTT. This codes for CASTIGGPGTGELFF. V gene TRBV2 combines with J gene TRBJ2-2, with D possibly being TRBD2 (6 bases). CDR1 SNHLY and CDR2 FYNNEI come from the germline V gene. CDR3 length equals 15 residues. V was clipped by 7 bases and J by 4 bases, with 16 bases between them.

V gene TRBV25-1 combines with J gene TRBJ1-1; D is uncertain. V was trimmed by 5 bases and J by 3 bases, leaving 13 bases between them. The V gene's germline CDR1 is MGHDK and CDR2 SYGVNS. The CDR3 length is 14 residues. The CDR3 DNA follows: TGTGCCAGCAGTCTTCGGGATGAGGACACTGAAGCTTTCTTT. Protein sequence: CASSLRDEDTEAFF.

The V gene is TRBV5-1, the J gene TRBJ2-5; D not certain. The CDR3 length is 14 residues. The V and J ends lost 2 bases and 5 bases respectively, with 13 bases between them. In germline, CDR1 is SGHRS, CDR2 YFSETQ. The CDR3: CASSLSGYGETQYF. CDR3 DNA sequence: TGCGCCAGCAGCTTATCCGGGTATGGCGAGACCCAGTACTTC.

The rearrangement links TRBV2 to TRBJ1-6, with TRBD1 as a possible D gene (6 bases). V was cut by 7 bases and J by 6 bases, with 19 bases left in between. This CDR3 is built from 16 residues. The germline V gene has CDR1 SNHLY and CDR2 FYNNEI. The CDR3 is CASKLGGGASNSPLHF. Written as DNA, the CDR3 is TGTGCCAGCAAATTGGGAGGGGGGGCGTCTAATTCACCCCTCCACTTT.

CDR3 region: CASSRSGRENGYTF. DNA of the CDR3: TGCGCCAGCAGTCGTTCAGGAAGAGAAAATGGCTACACCTTC. The rearrangement joins TRBV10-2 to TRBJ1-2; D is uncertain. The length of the CDR3 is 14 residues. Germline CDR1 WSHSY, CDR2 SAAADI. V gave up 5 bases and J gave up 6 bases, with 16 bases separating them.

V gene TRBV27 combines with J gene TRBJ2-7; D is undetermined. The germline gives CDR1 MNHEY, CDR2 SMNVEV (reference sequence). The CDR3 runs 17 residues. Trimming took off 1 base at V and 3 bases at J, with 19 bases between the two ends. This chain's CDR3 is CASSLFALVGKDYEQYF. The CDR3 DNA is TGTGCCAGCAGTTTATTCGCCCTCGTGGGGAAGGACTACGAGCAGTACTTC.

The chain employs TRBV28 and TRBJ1-4; a possible D gene is TRBD1 (6 bases). Germline CDR1 and CDR2: MDHEN and SYDVKM. This CDR3 has 12 residues. V dropped 5 bases and J dropped 5 bases, with 6 bases sitting between them. The DNA for the CDR3 is TGTGCCAGCAGTACAGGGAATGAAAAACTGTTTTTT. The encoded protein is CASSTGNEKLFF.

The chain recombines TRBV29-1 with TRBJ2-7; TRBD1 matches at 7 bases. Trimming removed 4 bases from V and 6 bases from J; junction bases left unmatched: 6. Per germline, CDR1 SQVTM and CDR2 ANQGSEA. This CDR3 is 12 amino acids long. The CDR3 nucleotides are TGCAGCGTTGGGCAGGGGGAGACCGAGCAGTACTTC. Amino acid sequence: CSVGQGETEQYF.

This chain connects TRBV6-5 to TRBJ1-1; unclear D gene. Trimming took off 3 bases at V and 0 bases at J, with 14 bases between the two ends. CDR1 is MNHEY and CDR2 is SVGAGI in the germline V gene. The CDR3 is made up of 16 amino acids. The CDR3 region has the DNA TGTGCCAGCAGTTATGGAGGACGGAACATGAACACTGAAGCTTTCTTT. This codes for CASSYGGRNMNTEAFF.

The V gene is TRBV19, the J gene TRBJ1-3; D ambiguous. V lost 3 bases and J lost 0, with 12 bases in between. The CDR3 covers 16 residues. From germline, CDR1 is LNHDA and CDR2 SQIVND (reference sequence). The CDR3 sequence is CASSILPGFSGNTIYF. The CDR3 nucleotides read TGTGCCAGTAGTATTCTTCCAGGATTCTCTGGAAACACCATATATTTT.

J is TRBJ2-1 and V is TRBV15; 8 bases map to TRBD1. V lost 1 base, J lost 5 bases, and 4 bases stayed unmatched. Germline-derived CDR1 and CDR2 are LNHNV and YYDKDF (reference sequence). The CDR3 length is 15 residues. The CDR3 is CATSRAGQGDNEQFF. The DNA for the CDR3 is TGTGCCACCAGCAGAGCCGGACAGGGTGACAATGAGCAGTTCTTC.

The chain links TRBV28 to TRBJ1-3; D is uncertain. The germline gives CDR1 MDHEN, CDR2 SYDVKM. CDR3 length: 14 amino acids. V gave up 6 bases and J gave up 9 bases, with 18 bases separating them. CDR3 protein: CASRTFEPVGTIYF. DNA for the CDR3: TGTGCCAGCAGAACCTTTGAGCCGGTTGGCACCATATATTTT.

The chain recombines TRBV28 with TRBJ2-5; 8 bases agree with TRBD2. The trim removed 6 bases at V and 2 bases at J, leaving 11 bases unmatched. The CDR3 contains 16 residues. Germline V gene data show CDR1 as MDHEN and CDR2 as SYDVKM. The CDR3 bases are TGTGCCAGCAGAAGGACTGACGGGGGGGCTCAAGAGACCCAGTACTTC. Its translation is CASRRTDGGAQETQYF.